A single sample is the source of the 23 T cell receptor beta chains below, sequenced in a study of T cell responses to AZD1222 COVID-19 vaccine. Method: immunoSEQ multiplex PCR; TCRdb's copy keeps in-frame clones and lacks some. The sample includes more than 100,000 clones, 80% to 95% seen only once; the top ten take more than 7%. The sample was peripheral blood, taken 28 days after the second AZD1222 dose. All receptors come from an adult who received the AZD1222 COVID-19 vaccine.

V usage is TRBV28 and J usage is TRBJ1-4; D gene unclear. This CDR3 has 15 amino acids. V dropped 4 bases and J dropped 0 bases, with 9 bases sitting between them. Germline lookup yields CDR1 MDHEN and CDR2 SYDVKM. CDR3 DNA sequence: TGTGCCAGCAGTTCACCATCCCCAACTAATGAAAAACTGTTTTTT. Protein: CASSSPSPTNEKLFF.

CDR3 sequence reads: CASSPPFGSPLHF. The CDR3 nucleotides are TGTGCCAGCTCACCACCGTTCGGTTCACCCCTCCACTTT. The chain is built from TRBV18 and TRBJ1-6, with unresolved D. The V and J ends lost 0 bases and 9 bases respectively, with 6 bases between them. The length of the CDR3 is 13 residues. CDR1 and CDR2 (germline): KGHSH, LQKENI. Complete variable domain (other parts from reference TRBV18 and TRBJ1-6): NAGVMQNPRHLVRRRGQEARLRCSPMKGHSHVYWYRQLPEEGLKFMVYLQKENIIDESGMPKERFSAEFPKEGPSILRIQQVVRGDSAAYFCASSPPFGSPLHFGNGTRLTVT.

The chain couples TRBV12-5 to TRBJ1-2, with D uncertain. With 6 bases removed from V and 4 bases from J, the gap between germline ends came to 12 bases. Germline V gene lookup returns CDR1 LGHNT and CDR2 FRNRAP. The CDR3 extends over 13 amino acids. CDR3 sequence reads: CASGKDFGYGYTF. The CDR3 bases are TGTGCTAGTGGAAAAGATTTCGGCTATGGCTACACCTTC.

This clone occurred once. The chain has TRBV5-1 and TRBJ1-4; a weak D match, TRBD1 (5 bases). V was pared by 1 base and J by 5 bases, with 12 bases between. This CDR3 contains 15 residues. Germline CDR1 SGHRS, CDR2 YFSETQ. CDR3 protein: CASSLMGPPNEKLFF. CDR3 bases: TGCGCCAGCAGCTTGATGGGGCCGCCAAATGAAAAACTGTTTTTT.

The rearrangement uses TRBV6-6 and TRBJ2-1; 10 nucleotides align to TRBD2. Germline V gives CDR1 MNHNY, CDR2 SVGAGI (reference sequence). The CDR3 extends over 13 amino acids. J was trimmed by 9 bases and V by 7 bases; bases with no gene match: 6. The CDR3 DNA reads as TGTGCCAGCAAGAGCGGGGGGGCCGGTGAGCAGTTCTTC. Its translation: CASKSGGAGEQFF.

This rearrangement joins TRBV24-1 to TRBJ1-5; D is perhaps TRBD1 (5 bases). V was clipped by 3 bases and J by 3 bases, with 14 bases between them. The CDR3 has 16 amino acids. The germline CDR1 and CDR2 sequences are KGHDR and SFDVKD. CDR3: CATSDPGHPANQPQHF. CDR3 DNA: TGTGCCACCAGTGATCCTGGACATCCTGCCAATCAGCCCCAGCATTTT.

The chain carries TRBV28 and TRBJ1-6; 8 positions agree with TRBD1. The CDR3 is made up of 16 amino acids. Germline lookup yields CDR1 MDHEN and CDR2 SYDVKM. Losses at the gene ends were 6 bases for V and 9 bases for J; bases not matched to a gene: 13. The chain's CDR3 is CASRHPGQGLSSPLHF. CDR3 coding DNA: TGTGCCAGCAGGCATCCTGGACAGGGTCTAAGTTCACCCCTCCACTTT.

The rearrangement uses TRBV5-1 and TRBJ1-2, with D perhaps matching TRBD1 (6 bases). Trimming stripped 2 bases from V and 2 bases from J, with 13 bases between. There are 15 residues in the CDR3. Germline V gene sequence: CDR1 SGHRS, CDR2 YFSETQ. CDR3 loop: CASSFDATGNYGYTF. The CDR3 DNA reads TGCGCCAGCAGCTTCGACGCTACAGGGAACTATGGCTACACCTTC.

This sequence joins TRBV5-8 and TRBJ1-4, with 7 nucleotides matching TRBD1. J was trimmed by 2 bases and V by 1 base; bases with no gene match: 5. Germline CDR1 is SGHTS and CDR2 is YDEGEE. The CDR3 sequence is 16 residues long. The CDR3 region has the DNA TGTGCCAGCAGCTTGAGGACAGGATATACTAATGAAAAACTGTTTTTT. Its protein product is CASSLRTGYTNEKLFF.

The gene calls are TRBV11-2 and TRBJ1-2; D uncertain. The CDR3 spans 13 residues. V gave up 5 bases and J gave up 1 base, with 8 bases separating them. The germline V gene has CDR1 SGHAT and CDR2 FQNNGV. CDR3 in amino acids: CASSPGNNYGYTF. CDR3 sequence (DNA): TGTGCCAGCAGCCCCGGGAATAACTATGGCTACACCTTC.

V is TRBV7-2 and J is TRBJ1-2; TRBD1 is a possible D gene (6 bases). With 5 bases removed from V and 3 bases from J, the gap between germline ends came to 13 bases. Germline V CDR1 and CDR2: SGHTA, FQGNSA. This CDR3 is 14 amino acids long. In DNA, the CDR3 is TGTGCCAGCAGCACCACACAGGGCCACTATGGCTACACCTTC. Protein product: CASSTTQGHYGYTF.

The genes are TRBV28 and TRBJ1-2; D not certain. Germline-derived CDR1 and CDR2 are MDHEN and SYDVKM. Trimming stripped 6 bases from V and 9 bases from J, with 14 bases between. The CDR3 spans 12 residues. In nucleotides, the CDR3 is TGTGCCAGCAGGGGTACCCTGATGAGCTACACCTTC. Residues: CASRGTLMSYTF.

The chain links TRBV5-6 to TRBJ1-1; 7 positions agree with TRBD1. This CDR3 region has 15 residues. Germline V gene lookup returns CDR1 SGHDT and CDR2 YYEEEE. Trimming took 4 bases from V and 3 from J; bases not matched to a gene: 9. As DNA, the CDR3 is TGTGCCAGCAGCCTCCTCGACAGGGACCACACTGAAGCTTTCTTT. Its translation: CASSLLDRDHTEAFF.

This rearrangement joins TRBV2 to TRBJ1-4; unclear D gene. This CDR3 has 14 residues. The V and J ends lost 3 bases and 4 bases respectively, with 9 bases between them. Germline V gene data show CDR1 as SNHLY and CDR2 as FYNNEI. The chain's CDR3 is CASSELPINEKLFF. The CDR3 DNA is TGTGCCAGCAGTGAGTTACCAATTAATGAAAAACTGTTTTTT.

The chain uses TRBV4-1 and TRBJ2-5; D possibly corresponds to TRBD1 (6 bases). Deletions cut 0 bases from V and 1 base from J, with 6 bases between. Germline V gene data show CDR1 as MGHRA and CDR2 as YSYEKL. The CDR3 has 14 residues. The CDR3 nucleotides read TGCGCCAGCAGCCAAGAGGACAGCCAAGAGACCCAGTACTTC. It encodes CASSQEDSQETQYF.

The J gene is TRBJ1-6, the V gene TRBV18, with 8 bases that match TRBD1. After removal of 2 bases from V and 3 bases from J, the junction contained 6 bases not matched to a gene. The CDR3 length is 17 residues. Germline V gene sequence: CDR1 KGHSH, CDR2 LQKENI. The CDR3 protein is CASSPRTGSGYNSPLHF. The CDR3 DNA follows: TGTGCCAGCTCACCAAGGACAGGGTCGGGCTATAATTCACCCCTCCACTTT.

The J gene is TRBJ1-1, the V gene TRBV18, with D possibly matching TRBD1 (5 bases). In germline, CDR1 is KGHSH, CDR2 LQKENI. Trimming pared 0 bases from V and 0 bases from J, leaving 11 bases between. This CDR3 has 16 residues. The CDR3 here is CASSPPYRSMNTEAFF. The CDR3 DNA follows: TGTGCCAGCTCACCACCATACAGGAGCATGAACACTGAAGCTTTCTTT.

V and J are TRBV6-4 and TRBJ1-5; D might be TRBD1 (6 bases). CDR1 MRHNA and CDR2 SNTAGT come from the germline V gene. The V end lost 6 bases, the J end lost 2 bases, and 20 bases lay between the germline ends. This CDR3 spans 17 amino acids. The DNA of the CDR3 is TGTGCCAGCAGCCCCATGCGGGGGGCGGAGGGCAATCAGCCCCAGCATTTT. The encoded protein is CASSPMRGAEGNQPQHF.

This chain uses TRBV15 with TRBJ2-7; D may correspond to TRBD1 or TRBD2 (5 bases each). The CDR3 covers 14 residues. Germline CDR1 is LNHNV and CDR2 is YYDKDF (reference sequence). V lost 0 bases to trimming and J lost 3 bases, with 9 bases between them. The CDR3 protein is CATSRDQGVYEQYF. CDR3 sequence (DNA): TGTGCCACCAGCAGAGATCAGGGAGTCTACGAGCAGTACTTC.

The rearrangement uses TRBV12-2 and TRBJ2-3. TRBV12-2 is shown as a pseudogene. The CDR3 covers 16 residues. CDR3 bases: TGTGCAAGTCGCCAACCGGGCGGCCCTAGCACAGATACGCAGTATTTT. This gives the protein CASRQPGGPSTDTQYF.

The sample holds one count of this clone. The chain is built from TRBV19 and TRBJ2-2; 11 positions agree with TRBD2. The CDR3 runs to 15 residues. Per the germline V gene, CDR1 is LNHDA and CDR2 is SQIVND (reference sequence). The trim removed 5 bases at V and 5 bases at J, leaving 4 bases unmatched. The CDR3 spells CASSLRTSGTGELFF. The CDR3 DNA follows: TGTGCCAGTAGTCTCCGGACTAGCGGGACCGGGGAGCTGTTTTTT. The full variable domain, in which reference TRBV19 and TRBJ2-2 provide the parts outside the CDR3, is DGGITQSPKYLFRKEGQNVTLSCEQNLNHDAMYWYRQDPGQGLRLIYYSQIVNDFQKGDIAEGYSVSREKKESFPLTVTSAQKNPTAFYLCASSLRTSGTGELFFGEGSRLTVL.

As DNA, the CDR3 is TGCGCCAGCAGCTTCCAACCGGGACAGGGGGCGTCTGGCTACACCTTC. Translation gives CASSFQPGQGASGYTF. This rearrangement joins TRBV5-1 to TRBJ1-2; TRBD1 matches at 12 bases. Germline CDR1 reads SGHRS; CDR2 reads YFSETQ. The CDR3 is made up of 16 amino acids. J was trimmed by 7 bases and V by 2 bases; bases with no gene match: 9.

The chain uses TRBV3-1 (or the pseudogene TRBV3-2) and TRBJ2-1; D may be TRBD2 (5 bases). This CDR3 has 13 amino acids. Trimming pared 2 bases from V and 9 bases from J, leaving 11 bases between. Germline V gene data show CDR1 as LGHDT and CDR2 as YNNKEL (reference sequence). CDR3 amino acids: CASSQLSRAEQFF. CDR3 nucleotide sequence: TGTGCCAGCAGCCAACTTTCGAGGGCTGAGCAGTTCTTC.